These T cell receptor beta chains were read from a single sample in a study of blood T cell repertoires in COVID-19. Method: immunoSEQ multiplex PCR; TCRdb's copy keeps in-frame clones and lacks some. The repertoire consists of fewer than 150,000 clones, with less than 85% occurring once and the leading ten covering 5.5% to 8%. Sequencing was done on a sample of peripheral blood. These receptors originate from a human donor in a cohort sampled during active COVID-19. The CDR3 runs from the conserved cysteine through the conserved F or W. D genes are given only for firm matches. Expanded clones are given a class, and other clones once, few, many or no size at all.

size: NA; J: TRBJ1-4; V: TRBV5-1; D: NA; DNA: TGCGCCAGCAGCGGCAGGGGTGAAAAACTGTTTTTT; CDR3: CASSGRGEKLFF
size: NA; J: TRBJ1-5; V: TRBV13; D: NA; DNA: TGTGCCAGCAGCCCGAAGGGGGGCAATCAGCCCCAGCATTTT; CDR3: CASSPKGGNQPQHF
size: NA; J: TRBJ2-3; V: TRBV25-1; D: TRBD2; DNA: TGTGCCAGCAGTGAATCCGGGGGGGCTGGGGAAGATACGCAGTATTTT; CDR3: CASSESGGAGEDTQYF
size: NA; J: TRBJ2-7; V: TRBV6-5; D: NA; DNA: TGTGCCAGCAGTTTTATTCCGGAGGGCGAGCAGTACTTC; CDR3: CASSFIPEGEQYF
size: few; J: TRBJ2-1; V: TRBV4-3; D: TRBD2; DNA: TGCGCCAGCAGCCCTGCACGGACTAGCTACAATGAGCAGTTCTTC; CDR3: CASSPARTSYNEQFF
size: NA; J: TRBJ2-6; V: TRBV14; D: NA; DNA: TGTGCCAGCAGCCAAGATCTAGGGGCCAACGTCCTGACTTTC; CDR3: CASSQDLGANVLTF
size: once; J: TRBJ1-1; V: TRBV5-1; D: NA; DNA: TGCGCCAGCAGCCTAAATCCAGGGACTGAAGCTTTCTTT; CDR3: CASSLNPGTEAFF
size: NA; J: TRBJ1-2; V: TRBV7-3; D: TRBD1; DNA: TGTGCCAGCAGCTTGGGCAGGGGGCTTAGCTATGGCTACACCTTC; CDR3: CASSLGRGLSYGYTF
size: NA; J: TRBJ2-1; V: TRBV28; D: NA; DNA: TGTGCCACCCGGTCGGCGGGAATTGATGAGCAGTTCTTC; CDR3: CATRSAGIDEQFF
size: NA; J: TRBJ2-5; V: TRBV9; D: NA; DNA: TGTGCCAGCAGCGTAGGGCTAGGTTGGTCAGAGACCCAGTACTTC; CDR3: CASSVGLGWSETQYF
size: NA; J: TRBJ2-7; V: TRBV14; D: TRBD1; DNA: TGTGCCAGCAGCCGGGACAGGGGGATTCGGCAGTACTTC; CDR3: CASSRDRGIRQYF
size: NA; J: TRBJ1-2; V: TRBV6-4; D: NA; DNA: TGTGCCAGCAGTGACGTTCAAAACAGGCGACTCCCGGAGTGCTACACCTTC; CDR3: CASSDVQNRRLPECYTF
size: NA; J: TRBJ1-4; V: TRBV4-3; D: TRBD1; DNA: TGCGCCAGCAGCCTTAACGGACAGGGGTTTAATGAAAAACTGTTTTTT; CDR3: CASSLNGQGFNEKLFF
size: NA; J: TRBJ2-7; V: TRBV7-8; D: TRBD1; DNA: TGTGCCAGCAGCTTAACGAGTCTCCGGGACAGTGCCCTCTTTTTTGAGCAGTACTTC; CDR3: CASSLTSLRDSALFFEQYF
size: few; J: TRBJ1-4; V: TRBV7-8; D: TRBD1; DNA: TGTGCCAGCAGCCTGACAGGGGGCTCGTCTTGGGAAAAACTGTTTTTT; CDR3: CASSLTGGSSWEKLFF
size: NA; J: TRBJ2-5; V: TRBV6-2/TRBV6-3; D: TRBD2; DNA: TGTGCCAGCAGTATCCCGGGGGGGACAGAGACCCAGTACTTC; CDR3: CASSIPGGTETQYF
size: NA; J: TRBJ1-2; V: TRBV5-1; D: TRBD1; DNA: TGCGCCAGCAGCGAGGGGACAGGTGGAGGCTTTTACTATGGCTACACCTTC; CDR3: CASSEGTGGGFYYGYTF
size: NA; J: TRBJ1-1; V: TRBV11-3; D: NA; DNA: TGTGCCAGCAGCTTCGGCGGTCTGAACACTGAAGCTTTCTTT; CDR3: CASSFGGLNTEAFF
size: NA; J: TRBJ2-5; V: TRBV3-1/TRBV3-2; D: TRBD1; DNA: TGTGCCAGCAGCTACACCGGGACAGCACAAGAGACCCAGTACTTC; CDR3: CASSYTGTAQETQYF
size: NA; J: TRBJ1-2; V: TRBV5-1; D: NA; DNA: TGCGCCAGCAGCCCGCAGGGGAGGGGTGGCTACACCTTC; CDR3: CASSPQGRGGYTF
size: NA; J: TRBJ2-7; V: TRBV3-1/TRBV3-2; D: NA; DNA: TGTGCCAGCAGCCAAGGACAGGCCTACGAGCAGTACTTC; CDR3: CASSQGQAYEQYF
size: NA; J: TRBJ1-2; V: TRBV3-1/TRBV3-2; D: TRBD1; DNA: TGTGCCAGCAGCTACAGGGGCCTCAGCTACACCTTC; CDR3: CASSYRGLSYTF
size: NA; J: TRBJ1-1; V: TRBV6-5; D: NA; DNA: TGTGCCAGCACCTCATGGGGGGACACTGAAGCTTTCTTT; CDR3: CASTSWGDTEAFF
size: NA; J: TRBJ1-1; V: TRBV6-2/TRBV6-3; D: NA; DNA: TGTGCCAGCAGCTATGAGCGGGGGACTGAAGCTTTCTTT; CDR3: CASSYERGTEAFF
size: NA; J: TRBJ2-5; V: TRBV10-3; D: TRBD1; DNA: TGTGCCATCAACCGGGACAGGGTGAGCGAGACCCAGTACTTC; CDR3: CAINRDRVSETQYF
size: NA; J: TRBJ2-3; V: TRBV2; D: TRBD1; DNA: TGTGCCAGCAGTGACAGGGGGCTGGGGACAGATACGCAGTATTTT; CDR3: CASSDRGLGTDTQYF
size: NA; J: TRBJ1-1; V: TRBV5-6; D: NA; DNA: TGTGCCAGCAGCACCCGTTACTTACGCCGGGACACTGAAGCTTTCTTT; CDR3: CASSTRYLRRDTEAFF
size: NA; J: TRBJ2-1; V: TRBV28; D: TRBD1; DNA: TGTGCCAGCAGTCTGACGGGACAGAGTTTCTACAATGAGCAGTTCTTC; CDR3: CASSLTGQSFYNEQFF
size: once; J: TRBJ2-5; V: TRBV7-8; D: TRBD2; DNA: TGTGCCAGCAGCAAAGAAACGGCGGGGGGTTTCCAAGAGACCCAGTACTTC; CDR3: CASSKETAGGFQETQYF
size: NA; J: TRBJ1-3; V: TRBV3-1/TRBV3-2; D: NA; DNA: TGTGCCAGCAGCCAAGGGTCAGGGGTTGGAAACACCATATATTTT; CDR3: CASSQGSGVGNTIYF
size: NA; J: TRBJ1-1; V: TRBV5-1; D: NA; DNA: TGCGCCAGCAGCTTGGTCAGGGAGAACACTGAAGCTTTCTTT; CDR3: CASSLVRENTEAFF
size: NA; J: TRBJ1-2; V: TRBV29-1; D: TRBD1; DNA: TGCAGCGTCGCAAACCGCACAGGGGACGGCTACACCTTC; CDR3: CSVANRTGDGYTF
size: once; J: TRBJ2-2; V: TRBV9; D: NA; DNA: TGTGCCAGCAGCGTTTTACCGAGGAGCGACACCGGGGAGCTGTTTTTT; CDR3: CASSVLPRSDTGELFF
size: NA; J: TRBJ1-2; V: TRBV6-2/TRBV6-3; D: NA; DNA: TGTGCCAGCAGTCAGGGTATGGTTGGCTACACCTTC; CDR3: CASSQGMVGYTF
size: NA; J: TRBJ2-1; V: TRBV19; D: TRBD2; DNA: TGTGCCAGTAGTATCAGACTAGCGGGGGGAGCCAATGAGCAGTTCTTC; CDR3: CASSIRLAGGANEQFF
size: NA; J: TRBJ1-5; V: TRBV4-1; D: NA; DNA: TGCGCCAGCAGCCAAGACACCTATAGCAATCAGCCCCAGCATTTT; CDR3: CASSQDTYSNQPQHF
size: NA; J: TRBJ2-7; V: TRBV6-5; D: NA; DNA: TGTGCCAGCAGCTCCGGGACTTTCTACGAGCAGTACTTC; CDR3: CASSSGTFYEQYF
size: NA; J: TRBJ1-4; V: TRBV5-4; D: TRBD1; DNA: TGTGCCAGCAGCGCCGGGACAGTCAATTCTAATGAAAAACTGTTTTTT; CDR3: CASSAGTVNSNEKLFF
size: NA; J: TRBJ2-7; V: TRBV11-3; D: NA; DNA: TGTGCCAGCAGCTCAGGAGGACTTAACGAGCAGTACTTC; CDR3: CASSSGGLNEQYF
size: NA; J: TRBJ1-2; V: TRBV6-2/TRBV6-3; D: NA; DNA: TGTGCCAGCAGTCGGAACTATGGCTACACCTTC; CDR3: CASSRNYGYTF
size: NA; J: TRBJ1-2; V: TRBV21-1; D: NA; DNA: TGTGCCAGCAGCAAAGACGAAGCAGGAGGCTACACCTTC; CDR3: CASSKDEAGGYTF
size: NA; J: TRBJ1-1; V: TRBV19; D: NA; DNA: TGTGCCAGTAGTGCCCGAGGGTTTCGGGGGAACACTGAAGCTTTCTTT; CDR3: CASSARGFRGNTEAFF
size: once; J: TRBJ1-5; V: TRBV10-3; D: TRBD1; DNA: TGTGCCATCAGTGGGGACAGGGCCCAGGGCCAGCCCCAGCATTTT; CDR3: CAISGDRAQGQPQHF
size: NA; J: TRBJ2-2; V: TRBV5-1; D: TRBD2; DNA: TGCGCCAGCAGCTTTCCTAGCGGGGGGAACACCGGGGAGCTGTTTTTT; CDR3: CASSFPSGGNTGELFF
size: NA; J: TRBJ2-5; V: TRBV6-5; D: TRBD2; DNA: TGTGCCAGCACCCCTTTAGCGGGGGTGAAGACCCAGTACTTC; CDR3: CASTPLAGVKTQYF
size: NA; J: TRBJ1-1; V: TRBV11-2; D: NA; DNA: TGTGCCAGCAGAAACGACCGACAGGTGGAAGCTTTCTTT; CDR3: CASRNDRQVEAFF
size: NA; J: TRBJ1-5; V: TRBV5-5; D: TRBD1; DNA: TGTGCCAGCAGCTTGGCCGGGGACAGACAAAGGCCCCAGCATTTT; CDR3: CASSLAGDRQRPQHF
size: NA; J: TRBJ2-2; V: TRBV11-2; D: TRBD2; DNA: TGTGCCAGCAGCTTAGAAGGACTAGCGGGGGCTGGGGAGCTGTTTTTT; CDR3: CASSLEGLAGAGELFF
size: NA; J: TRBJ2-6; V: TRBV5-1; D: TRBD2; DNA: TGCGCCAGCAGCACCACTAGCGGGGGCTTCTCTGGGGCCAACGTCCTGACTTTC; CDR3: CASSTTSGGFSGANVLTF
size: NA; J: TRBJ1-3; V: TRBV9; D: TRBD1; DNA: TGTGCCAGCAGCGAGAGGGACAGGGGTAACACCATATATTTT; CDR3: CASSERDRGNTIYF
size: NA; J: TRBJ2-7; V: TRBV7-2; D: TRBD2; DNA: TGTGCCAGCAGCTCCCGGGGGGGTTCCTACGAGCAGTACTTC; CDR3: CASSSRGGSYEQYF
size: NA; J: TRBJ2-3; V: TRBV5-1; D: NA; DNA: TGCGCCAGCAGCGGGCTGCAGACAGATACGCAGTATTTT; CDR3: CASSGLQTDTQYF
size: NA; J: TRBJ2-7; V: TRBV4-1; D: TRBD2; DNA: TGCGCCAGCAGCCAACGACTAGCGGGGGGTCATTTCTCCTACGAGCAGTACTTC; CDR3: CASSQRLAGGHFSYEQYF
size: NA; J: TRBJ1-4; V: TRBV5-6; D: TRBD1; DNA: TGTGCCAGCAGCTTGGATAACAGGGGGCCCGAAAAACTGTTTTTT; CDR3: CASSLDNRGPEKLFF